The 32 T cell receptor beta chains given below trace back to one sample, sequenced in a study of blood T cell repertoires in COVID-19 (dated by TCRdb to the early 2020s). The protocol used for the library was the immunoSEQ multiplex PCR assay. This immuneACCESS table, as held by TCRdb, lists in-frame sequences with V and J called but not all clones. Of the missing ones, under half trace to an unresolved V gene in checked studies; the others have no known cause. Across this sample there are 200,000 to 250,000 clones, with approximately 84% seen only once. The ten biggest clones cover just under 1% of the sample. Material: peripheral blood. These receptors were collected from a man aged 40-49 years with acute or convalescent COVID-19.

This rearrangement joins TRBV21-1 to TRBJ1-5; the DNA was not compared with TRBD1, the D call given in the table. TRBV21-1 counts as a pseudogene. The CDR3 consists of 16 residues. The CDR3 nucleotides are TGTGCCAGCAGCAAGCTAAAGGGGACAGGGGGCCAGCCCCAGCATTTT. This gives the protein CASSKLKGTGGQPQHF.

The chain combines TRBV5-4 with TRBJ2-2; TRBD1 matches at 7 bases. V trimming: 4 bases; J trimming: 4 bases; junction bases outside the gene matches: 10. This CDR3 contains 16 residues. The V gene's germline CDR1 is SGHNT and CDR2 YYREEE (reference sequence). The CDR3 here is CASSPSRGKGTGELFF. CDR3 DNA: TGTGCCAGCAGCCCTTCCAGGGGGAAGGGCACCGGGGAGCTGTTTTTT.

The V and J genes are TRBV12-5 and TRBJ1-1; D uncertain. The CDR3 is made up of 14 amino acids. V lost 2 bases and J 8 bases, leaving 15 bases between the germline ends. CDR1 LGHNT and CDR2 FRNRAP come from the germline V gene. CDR3 in DNA: TGTGCTAGTGGTTTGTCTGGTGTTCCAGCGGAAGCTTTCTTT. It codes for CASGLSGVPAEAFF.

This rearrangement joins TRBV13 to TRBJ2-3; D is perhaps TRBD2 (5 bases). V was trimmed by 0 bases and J by 4 bases, leaving 14 bases between them. The CDR3 loop spans 16 amino acids. Germline V CDR1 and CDR2: PRHDT, FYEKMQ (reference sequence). As DNA, the CDR3 is TGTGCCAGCAGCTTAGGCAGCCTAGCAGACGCAGATACGCAGTATTTT. The encoded protein is CASSLGSLADADTQYF. The complete variable domain, with remaining parts taken from reference TRBV13 and TRBJ2-3, reads AAGVIQSPRHLIKEKRETATLKCYPIPRHDTVYWYQQGPGQDPQFLISFYEKMQSDKGSIPDRFSAQQFSDYHSELNMSSLELGDSALYFCASSLGSLADADTQYFGPGTRLTVL.

This chain links TRBV3-1 (or the pseudogene TRBV3-2) with TRBJ2-3, with unresolved D. From germline, CDR1 is LGHDT and CDR2 YNNKEL (reference sequence). V lost 4 bases and J 0 bases, leaving 11 bases between the germline ends. The CDR3 has 15 amino acids. This CDR3 is CASSRRSLSTDTQYF. DNA for the CDR3: TGTGCCAGCAGCCGCCGGTCTCTAAGCACAGATACGCAGTATTTT.

V gene TRBV5-1 combines with J gene TRBJ1-1, with D uncertain. The CDR3 spans 15 residues. The germline V and J ends were trimmed by 0 bases and 2 bases, with 11 bases remaining between them. CDR1 and CDR2 (germline): SGHRS, YFSETQ. CDR3 DNA: TGCGCCAGCAGCTTGGGAACCGCGGGCAACACTGAAGCTTTCTTT. Amino acid sequence: CASSLGTAGNTEAFF. Together with reference TRBV5-1 and TRBJ1-1, the CDR3 gives the full variable domain: KAGVTQTPRYLIKTRGQQVTLSCSPISGHRSVSWYQQTPGQGLQFLFEYFSETQRNKGNFPGRFSGRQFSNSRSEMNVSTLELGDSALYLCASSLGTAGNTEAFFGQGTRLTVV.

The table lists this clone with a count of one. The sample contains more than one DNA sequence encoding this CDR3. The rearrangement links TRBV4-2 to TRBJ2-5; TRBD2 matches 7 bases. Germline V CDR1 and CDR2: LGHNA, YNFKEQ. V shed 0 bases, J shed 0 bases, and the junction held 1 base outside the gene matches. The CDR3 consists of 15 residues. The CDR3 loop reads CASSQDGGYQETQYF. CDR3 in DNA: TGTGCCAGCAGCCAAGACGGGGGGTACCAAGAGACCCAGTACTTC.

The chain has TRBV5-1 and TRBJ2-5; 7 bases are shared with TRBD2. The CDR3 is made up of 15 amino acids. Germline V gene sequence: CDR1 SGHRS, CDR2 YFSETQ. V was clipped by 6 bases and J by 3 bases; unmatched bases: 11. CDR3 loop: CASTPGGGPKETQYF. The CDR3 region has the DNA TGCGCCAGCACCCCTGGCGGGGGACCTAAAGAGACCCAGTACTTC.

This chain uses TRBV1 with TRBJ2-7; TRBD2 is the table's D call, not checked against the DNA. TRBV1 is flagged as a pseudogene. The CDR3 consists of 12 residues. The CDR3 sequence: CTSSLPGYEQYF. As DNA, the CDR3 is TGCACCAGCAGCCTTCCGGGCTACGAGCAGTACTTC.

This clone was seen a handful of times. J is TRBJ2-7 and V is TRBV7-2; a possible D gene is TRBD1 (5 bases). The CDR3 is 16 amino acids. Germline assignment: CDR1 SGHTA and CDR2 FQGNSA. V was trimmed by 4 bases and J by 3 bases, leaving 19 bases between them. The CDR3 here is CASSSNDWGNHYEQYF. The CDR3 nucleotides read TGTGCCAGCAGCTCAAACGACTGGGGCAACCACTACGAGCAGTACTTC.

V is TRBV10-3 and J is TRBJ2-5; tentative D call: TRBD1 (5 bases). The CDR3 runs 14 residues. Trimming removed 6 bases from V and 7 bases from J, with 18 bases in between. Per germline, CDR1 ENHRY and CDR2 SYGVKD. This CDR3 reads CAISQGIRSVTQYF. The DNA for the CDR3 is TGTGCCATCAGCCAGGGTATCAGGTCGGTGACCCAGTACTTC.

The chain combines TRBV29-1 with TRBJ2-7; D not resolved. The CDR3 is made up of 13 amino acids. Germline-derived CDR1 and CDR2 are SQVTM and ANQGSEA. V was clipped by 1 base and J by 0 bases, with 7 bases between them. As DNA, the CDR3 is TGCAGCGTTGAAGCGCGGAACTCCTACGAGCAGTACTTC. Protein product: CSVEARNSYEQYF.

The V and J genes are TRBV28 and TRBJ2-3; TRBD1 matches at 8 bases. CDR1 is MDHEN and CDR2 is SYDVKM in the germline V gene. After removal of 4 bases from V and 4 bases from J, the junction contained 7 bases not matched to a gene. CDR3 length: 15 residues. In DNA, the CDR3 is TGTGCCAGCAGTTCCCCTCAGACAGGGGCAGATACGCAGTATTTT. Its translation is CASSSPQTGADTQYF.

The chain is built from TRBV6-5 and TRBJ2-2; tentative D call: TRBD1 (6 bases). Trimming shortened V by 9 bases and J by 0 bases, and 14 bases separated the two germline ends. The CDR3 has 15 residues. Germline assignment: CDR1 MNHEY and CDR2 SVGAGI. The CDR3 protein is CASWTGHPNTGELFF. The CDR3 DNA follows: TGTGCCAGTTGGACGGGACATCCGAACACCGGGGAGCTGTTTTTT.

There are a few counts of this clone. The chain carries TRBV25-1 and TRBJ1-6, with 10 bases lining up with TRBD1. This CDR3 spans 14 amino acids. Germline V lookup: CDR1 MGHDK, CDR2 SYGVNS. The V segment lost 3 bases and the J segment 9 bases; nucleotides outside the gene matches: 2. The CDR3 protein is CASSEGQGFSPLHF. CDR3 DNA: TGTGCCAGCAGTGAGGGACAGGGGTTTTCACCCCTCCACTTT.

The V gene is TRBV4-3, the J gene TRBJ2-5, with 9 bases identical to TRBD1. Germline V lookup: CDR1 LGHNA, CDR2 YSLEER. The CDR3 is 15 amino acids. Germline trimming cut 4 bases from V and 5 bases from J; bases unmatched to any gene: 8. CDR3 region: CASSPSSGTGETQYF. DNA for the CDR3: TGCGCCAGCAGCCCATCATCCGGGACAGGGGAGACCCAGTACTTC.

The V and J genes are TRBV7-3 and TRBJ1-1; maybe TRBD1 (6 bases). V lost 5 bases and J lost 3, with 13 bases in between. The CDR3 extends over 14 amino acids. CDR1 and CDR2 (germline): SGHTA, FQGTGA. The CDR3 protein is CASSLGGWDTEAFF. The CDR3 nucleotides read TGTGCCAGCAGCCTTGGGGGCTGGGACACTGAAGCTTTCTTT.

V gene TRBV29-1 combines with J gene TRBJ1-1; the D is unclear. V was trimmed by 5 bases and J by 1 base, leaving 8 bases between them. The V gene's germline CDR1 is SQVTM and CDR2 ANQGSEA. There are 12 residues in the CDR3. The chain's CDR3 is CSVWERNTEAFF. Here the CDR3 DNA reads TGCAGCGTTTGGGAGAGGAACACTGAAGCTTTCTTT.

The V gene is TRBV5-1, the J gene TRBJ2-1; perhaps TRBD1 as D (5 bases). Germline loops: CDR1 SGHRS, CDR2 YFSETQ. Trimming took off 0 bases at V and 8 bases at J, with 15 bases between the two ends. This CDR3 comprises 15 residues. The CDR3 loop is CASSLEVQGRDEQFF. Here the CDR3 DNA reads TGCGCCAGCAGCTTGGAGGTCCAGGGAAGGGATGAGCAGTTCTTC.

The genes are TRBV5-1 and TRBJ1-4; D might be TRBD1 (6 bases). V lost 4 bases to trimming and J lost 7 bases, with 17 bases between them. The CDR3 has 15 amino acids. Per germline, CDR1 SGHRS and CDR2 YFSETQ. CDR3 loop: CASSGMTGLGEKLFF. As DNA, the CDR3 is TGCGCCAGCAGCGGGATGACAGGACTCGGTGAAAAACTGTTTTTT. Looking up the rest from reference TRBV5-1 and TRBJ1-4 gives the full variable domain: KAGVTQTPRYLIKTRGQQVTLSCSPISGHRSVSWYQQTPGQGLQFLFEYFSETQRNKGNFPGRFSGRQFSNSRSEMNVSTLELGDSALYLCASSGMTGLGEKLFFGSGTQLSVL.

The J gene is TRBJ2-1, the V gene TRBV7-3; a possible D gene is TRBD1 (5 bases). Trimming cost V 5 bases and J 1 base, with 9 bases left between them. Germline V gene data show CDR1 as SGHTA and CDR2 as FQGTGA. The CDR3 runs to 14 residues. CDR3 loop: CASSQRQSYNEQFF. CDR3 DNA sequence: TGTGCCAGCAGCCAGCGACAGTCCTACAATGAGCAGTTCTTC.

This chain connects TRBV2 to TRBJ1-1, with TRBD1 as a possible D gene (5 bases). V lost 2 bases and J 7 bases, leaving 11 bases between the germline ends. CDR1 and CDR2 (germline): SNHLY, FYNNEI. The CDR3 contains 13 residues. CDR3 nucleotides: TGTGCCAGCAGTGAATTAGGGGTTAATGAAGCTTTCTTT. Amino acids: CASSELGVNEAFF.

The gene calls are TRBV2 and TRBJ1-2, with 8 positions matching TRBD1. V dropped 6 bases and J dropped 0; count of bases not matched to a gene: 3. The length of the CDR3 is 14 residues. Germline V lookup: CDR1 SNHLY, CDR2 FYNNEI. The CDR3 region is CASSGDRPNYGYTF. For the CDR3, the DNA is TGTGCCAGCAGCGGGGACAGGCCTAACTATGGCTACACCTTC.

V usage is TRBV6-2 or TRBV6-3 and J usage is TRBJ1-1; D unresolved. Germline V gene sequence: CDR1 MNHEY, CDR2 SVGEGT. Trimming stripped 0 bases from V and 5 bases from J, with 7 bases between. This CDR3 region has 13 residues. In DNA, the CDR3 is TGTGCCAGCAGTTACTCGACTAGTACTGAAGCTTTCTTT. Its protein is CASSYSTSTEAFF.

This clone was counted a few times. V and J are TRBV10-2 and TRBJ2-7, with D unclear. Trimming cost V 8 bases and J 3 bases, with 11 bases left between them. The CDR3 length is 12 residues. The germline V gene has CDR1 WSHSY and CDR2 SAAADI. The CDR3 bases are TGCGCCAGCGCTGTGCGCGGCTACGAGCAGTACTTC. Its protein is CASAVRGYEQYF.

This clone came up a few times. This chain joins TRBV19 and TRBJ2-3, with 10 nucleotides matching TRBD2. Germline CDR1 is LNHDA and CDR2 is SQIVND (reference sequence). The CDR3 has 16 residues. The V and J ends lost 5 bases and 2 bases, in that order; junction bases with no gene match: 7. In DNA, the CDR3 is TGTGCCAGTAGTTCCCTAGCGGGGGACATCACAGATACGCAGTATTTT. It encodes CASSSLAGDITDTQYF.

The V gene is TRBV19, the J gene TRBJ1-1; 7 bases agree with TRBD1. J gave up 4 bases and V 2 bases, and 4 bases lay outside the gene matches. Germline assignment: CDR1 LNHDA and CDR2 SQIVND (reference sequence). This CDR3 comprises 14 residues. CDR3 sequence reads: CASSIKGATTEAFF. The CDR3 DNA reads as TGTGCCAGTAGTATAAAGGGGGCGACCACTGAAGCTTTCTTT.

The chain couples TRBV3-1 (or the pseudogene TRBV3-2) to TRBJ2-7, with a weak D call TRBD1 (6 bases). V shed 1 base and J shed 4 bases, with 14 bases lying between them. CDR1 and CDR2 from the germline V gene are LGHDT and YNNKEL (reference sequence). CDR3 size: 15 residues. CDR3 sequence reads: CASSQAPQGRYEQYF. CDR3 coding DNA: TGTGCCAGCAGCCAAGCCCCCCAGGGGCGATACGAGCAGTACTTC.

This chain links TRBV7-6 with TRBJ2-2; 8 positions match TRBD1. This CDR3 has 19 amino acids. Germline V gives CDR1 SGHVS, CDR2 FNYEAQ. The trim removed 2 bases at V and 0 bases at J, leaving 11 bases unmatched. CDR3 loop: CASSLPSRDRFANTGELFF. In DNA form, the CDR3 reads TGTGCCAGCAGCTTACCGTCCCGGGACAGGTTCGCGAACACCGGGGAGCTGTTTTTT.

V usage is TRBV18 and J usage is TRBJ2-7; D possibly corresponds to TRBD2 (7 bases). V lost 1 base and J 5 bases, leaving 18 bases between the germline ends. This CDR3 contains 16 residues. Per germline, CDR1 KGHSH and CDR2 LQKENI. CDR3 amino acids: CASSPLGGADPNEQYF. CDR3 DNA: TGTGCCAGCTCACCACTGGGGGGGGCCGATCCCAACGAGCAGTACTTC.

In its sample, this clone was seen a few times. The CDR3 loop reads CASNSEGRGRAYTF. In nucleotides, the CDR3 is TGTGCCAGCAATTCCGAAGGCAGGGGACGAGCCTACACCTTC. The chain joins TRBV5-4 to TRBJ1-2, with D tentatively TRBD1 (6 bases). Germline CDR1 SGHNT, CDR2 YYREEE (reference sequence). The CDR3 covers 14 residues. Trimming removed 6 bases from V and 10 bases from J, with 22 bases in between.

This clone was seen a handful of times. The rearrangement joins TRBV2 to TRBJ1-5, with D possibly TRBD1 on 5 matching bases. The CDR3 is made up of 14 amino acids. Germline CDR1 and CDR2: SNHLY and FYNNEI. The V and J ends lost 6 bases and 3 bases respectively, with 12 bases between them. The CDR3 nucleotides are TGTGCCAGCAGGAGGACAACGATCAATCAGCCCCAGCATTTT. Its translation is CASRRTTINQPQHF.